Each of the 21 T cell receptor beta chains below was sequenced from the same sample in a study of T-cell reconstitution after alpha-beta-depleted transplantation in children. The library targeted TCRbeta and was prepared with unique molecular identifiers. Each CDR3 protein is one row after TCRdb ran MiXCR on the PCR reads. The sample consists of approximately 630,000 distinct CDR3 sequences, approximately 14% of them appearing once. The material was PBMCs, obtained before TCRalphabeta/CD19-depleted stem cell transplant. The receptors stem from a girl aged 2 to 9 with congenital amegakaryocytic thrombocytopenia, due to receive a stem cell transplant.

This clonotype was counted at least ten times. V gene TRBV20-1 combines with J gene TRBJ2-5; TRBD2 agrees at 8 bases. Germline V lookup: CDR1 DFQATT, CDR2 SNEGSKA (reference sequence). V shed 0 bases, J shed 5 bases, and the junction held 8 bases outside the gene matches. CDR3 size: 15 residues. The CDR3 coding sequence is TGCAGTGCTAGAGATACCGGGACTAGGAGTGAGACCCAGTACTTC. Translated: CSARDTGTRSETQYF.

Many counts were recorded for this clonotype. V is TRBV5-1 and J is TRBJ2-1; D might be TRBD1 (5 bases). V was cut by 3 bases and J by 3 bases, with 10 bases left in between. The CDR3 is made up of 14 amino acids. The germline V gene encodes CDR1 SGHRS and CDR2 YFSETQ. The CDR3 sequence: CASSWGRVYNEQFF. CDR3 DNA: TGCGCCAGCAGCTGGGGCAGGGTCTACAATGAGCAGTTCTTC. Full variable domain (rest looked up from reference TRBV5-1 and TRBJ2-1): KAGVTQTPRYLIKTRGQQVTLSCSPISGHRSVSWYQQTPGQGLQFLFEYFSETQRNKGNFPGRFSGRQFSNSRSEMNVSTLELGDSALYLCASSWGRVYNEQFFGPGTRLTVL.

This clonotype has just a few counts. The chain carries TRBV20-1 and TRBJ2-7, with D perhaps matching TRBD2 (6 bases). This CDR3 comprises 13 residues. The germline V and J ends were trimmed by 3 bases and 2 bases, with 11 bases remaining between them. Per the germline V gene, CDR1 is DFQATT and CDR2 is SNEGSKA (reference sequence). CDR3 protein: CSASAGGTYEQYF. The CDR3 DNA reads as TGCAGTGCTAGTGCCGGAGGGACCTACGAGCAGTACTTC.

This clonotype appeared many times. The chain joins TRBV20-1 to TRBJ2-3, with a possible D match to TRBD2 (6 bases). This CDR3 is built from 15 residues. V was clipped by 5 bases and J by 1 base, with 16 bases between them. The germline V gene has CDR1 DFQATT and CDR2 SNEGSKA (reference sequence). The DNA of the CDR3 is TGCAGTGCTCAAAGCTCGGGGGAGGGCACAGATACGCAGTATTTT. This codes for CSAQSSGEGTDTQYF.

This clonotype was observed many times. The germline gene is not matched at one end of the junction; a read error may be the cause. The genes are TRBV11-1 and TRBJ1-5; D gene uncertain. Germline lookup yields CDR1 SGHAT and CDR2 FQDESV (reference sequence). There are 18 residues in the CDR3. CDR3 DNA sequence: TGTGCCAGCAGCTTAGTAGGCGTTTCGGGATCGGTGAATCAGCCCCATCATTTT. It specifies CASSLVGVSGSVNQPHHF.

A single count supports this clonotype. A much larger clone sits a single nucleotide away, making a read error possible. The chain employs TRBV12-3 or TRBV12-4 and TRBJ2-2; unclear D gene. The CDR3 extends over 12 amino acids. V dropped 7 bases and J dropped 7 bases, with 10 bases sitting between them. The CDR3 sequence is CASKWDGGELFF. CDR3 DNA: TGTGCCAGCAAGTGGGATGGCGGGGAGCTGTTTTTT.

As concerns this clonotype: One end of the junction fails to match germline, which may point to a read error. V usage is TRBV20-1 and J usage is TRBJ2-2, with 12 bases lining up with TRBD2. The CDR3 consists of 14 residues. Germline V CDR1 and CDR2: DFQATT, SNEGSKA (reference sequence). The CDR3 DNA reads TGCATTGCTAGCGGGAGGGCCATGGCCGGGGAGCTGTTTTTT. This codes for CIASGRAMAGELFF.

This clonotype occurred a few times. This chain connects TRBV20-1 to TRBJ1-1, with D possibly matching TRBD1 (5 bases). There are 13 residues in the CDR3. V lost 3 bases and J 4 bases, leaving 12 bases between the germline ends. From germline, CDR1 is DFQATT and CDR2 SNEGSKA (reference sequence). CDR3 coding DNA: TGCAGTGCTAGTGCGGGGCTTCTCACTGAAGCTTTCTTT. As protein: CSASAGLLTEAFF.

This clonotype was counted at least ten times. The chain is built from TRBV7-9 and TRBJ2-3; D call uncertain. CDR1 and CDR2 (germline): SEHNR, FQNEAQ (reference sequence). Trimming left V 5 bases short and J 5 bases short, with 8 bases between. The CDR3 sequence is 12 residues long. DNA of the CDR3: TGTGCCAGCAGCCCTACCGAAGATACGCAGTATTTT. Translated: CASSPTEDTQYF. The variable domain in full, completed from reference TRBV7-9 and TRBJ2-3, reads DTGVSQNPRHKITKRGQNVTFRCDPISEHNRLYWYRQTLGQGPEFLTYFQNEAQLEKSRLLSDRFSAERPKGSFSTLEIQRTEQGDSAMYLCASSPTEDTQYFGPGTRLTVL.

This clonotype came up many times. A read error may produce the germline difference seen at one junction end. The genes are TRBV5-1 and TRBJ1-1; D gene ambiguous. CDR3 length: 11 amino acids. In germline, CDR1 is SGHRS, CDR2 YFSETQ. CDR3 loop: CASSLAGEAFF. CDR3 DNA sequence: TGTGCCAGCAGCTTGGCCGGTGAAGCTTTCTTT.

This clonotype was observed many times. The V call is TRBV7-6, the J call TRBJ2-5; tentative D call: TRBD2 (5 bases). The ends were cut back, 2 bases at V and 5 bases at J, with 18 bases in the middle. The CDR3 extends over 16 amino acids. The V gene's germline CDR1 is SGHVS and CDR2 FNYEAQ. The CDR3 reads CASSLSYRLAMETQYF. DNA for the CDR3: TGTGCCAGCAGCTTATCGTATCGGCTAGCAATGGAGACCCAGTACTTC.

CDR3 nucleotides: TGCAGTGCTAGCGGGACAGGGGAGATAGAGACCCAGTACTTC. Translating it yields CSASGTGEIETQYF. This rearrangement joins TRBV20-1 to TRBJ2-5; 10 bases fit TRBD1. The CDR3 contains 14 residues. The V and J ends lost 3 bases and 4 bases, in that order; junction bases with no gene match: 5. Germline V gene sequence: CDR1 DFQATT, CDR2 SNEGSKA (reference sequence).

This chain connects TRBV5-1 to TRBJ2-7; the match to TRBD1 covers 9 bases. The CDR3 covers 15 residues. After removal of 4 bases from V and 4 bases from J, the junction contained 9 bases not matched to a gene. Germline CDR1 and CDR2: SGHRS and YFSETQ. The CDR3 region has the DNA TGCGCCAGCAGCGGAACCGGGACAGGGAGATACGAGCAGTACTTC. Protein: CASSGTGTGRYEQYF.

There are a few counts of this clonotype. The chain joins TRBV19 to TRBJ2-5; D gene uncertain. This CDR3 is 11 amino acids long. The V end lost 9 bases, the J end lost 3 bases, and 8 bases lay between the germline ends. Looked up from germline, CDR1 is LNHDA and CDR2 is SQIVND (reference sequence). CDR3 nucleotide sequence: TGTGCCAGCCCCCCCGAAGAGACCCAGTACTTC. This gives the protein CASPPEETQYF.

This clonotype was counted many times. CDR3 in DNA: TGTGCCAGCAGCTTCCCTAGCGGGTCCTACAATGAGCAGTTCTTC. Its protein product is CASSFPSGSYNEQFF. V is TRBV5-6 and J is TRBJ2-1; 8 bases are shared with TRBD2. The CDR3 is made up of 15 amino acids. Germline V CDR1 and CDR2: SGHDT, YYEEEE. The V segment lost 2 bases and the J segment 1 base; nucleotides outside the gene matches: 2.

This clonotype was counted many times. The chain employs TRBV28 and TRBJ2-1; 12 nucleotides align to TRBD2. The germline CDR1 and CDR2 sequences are MDHEN and SYDVKM. Trimming cost V 2 bases and J 8 bases; bases outside gene matches: 7. This CDR3 has 16 amino acids. This chain's CDR3 is CASSLGTSGLEDEQFF. As DNA, the CDR3 is TGTGCCAGCAGTTTAGGGACTAGCGGGTTAGAAGATGAGCAGTTCTTC.

There are many counts of this clonotype. V gene TRBV28 combines with J gene TRBJ2-3; a possible D gene is TRBD1 (6 bases). Germline assignment: CDR1 MDHEN and CDR2 SYDVKM. CDR3 length: 15 amino acids. V gave up 3 bases and J gave up 2 bases, with 12 bases separating them. This CDR3 is CASSLGATDTDTQYF. The CDR3 region has the DNA TGTGCCAGCAGTTTGGGGGCGACGGACACAGATACGCAGTATTTT.

Many counts were recorded for this clonotype. The rearrangement uses TRBV9 and TRBJ2-7; 14 nucleotides match TRBD2. The germline V gene encodes CDR1 SGDLS and CDR2 YYNGEE. Trimming removed 2 bases from V and 5 bases from J; junction bases left unmatched: 0. The CDR3 covers 14 residues. In DNA form, the CDR3 reads TGTGCCAGCAGCGTGGGACTAGCGGGAGACGAGCAGTACTTC. Its translation is CASSVGLAGDEQYF.

This rearrangement joins TRBV18 to TRBJ2-1; 14 nucleotides align to TRBD2. The V segment lost 3 bases and the J segment 8 bases; nucleotides outside the gene matches: 6. Looked up from germline, CDR1 is KGHSH and CDR2 is LQKENI. This CDR3 spans 16 amino acids. The CDR3 protein is CASSPRTSGRLDEQFF. The CDR3 bases are TGTGCCAGCTCACCTAGGACTAGCGGGAGGCTGGATGAGCAGTTCTTC.

This clonotype appeared many times. V gene TRBV5-1 combines with J gene TRBJ2-3; 8 bases fit TRBD2. The J segment lost 4 bases and the V segment lost 0 bases, leaving 7 bases of the junction unmatched. The CDR3 totals 16 residues. Germline V gene data show CDR1 as SGHRS and CDR2 as YFSETQ. CDR3 protein: CASSLGAAGDSDTQYF. In DNA, the CDR3 is TGCGCCAGCAGCTTGGGGGCAGCGGGAGATTCAGATACGCAGTATTTT.

This clonotype occurred many times. V gene TRBV15 combines with J gene TRBJ2-1; TRBD2 agrees at 8 bases. This CDR3 has 15 residues. Germline V gene data show CDR1 as LNHNV and CDR2 as YYDKDF (reference sequence). After removal of 0 bases from V and 4 bases from J, the junction contained 2 bases not matched to a gene. The CDR3 sequence is CATSREGLAYNEQFF. The CDR3 DNA reads TGTGCCACCAGCAGAGAAGGACTAGCTTACAATGAGCAGTTCTTC.